Following are 28 T cell receptor beta chains from one sample sequenced in a study of blood T cell repertoires in COVID-19. Assay used: immunoSEQ multiplex PCR; TCRdb lists only in-frame clones, some missing. The sample has about 160,000 clones, around 86% seen once; the top ten hold approximately 6.5%. The sequenced material came from peripheral blood. The receptors here all came from a man at least 80 years old with acute or convalescent COVID-19.

The CDR3 bases are TGTGCCATCAAGGCTAGCGGGGGACCCACAGATACGCAGTATTTT. Protein sequence: CAIKASGGPTDTQYF. The chain employs TRBV10-3 and TRBJ2-3, with 10 bases fitting TRBD2. J lost 2 bases, V lost 7 bases, and 6 bases had no gene match. Germline lookup yields CDR1 ENHRY and CDR2 SYGVKD. CDR3 length: 15 amino acids.

The rearrangement uses TRBV6-5 and TRBJ2-3; 7 nucleotides agree with TRBD1. The CDR3 length is 14 residues. Germline CDR1 MNHEY, CDR2 SVGAGI. Trimming removed 6 bases from V and 2 bases from J; junction bases left unmatched: 5. The CDR3 region has the DNA TGTGCCAGCAGCGACAGGGTCGACACAGATACGCAGTATTTT. This gives the protein CASSDRVDTDTQYF.

This rearrangement joins TRBV3-1 (or the pseudogene TRBV3-2) to TRBJ1-3; TRBD1 aligns across 9 bases. The CDR3 is 16 residues long. The trim removed 0 bases at V and 4 bases at J, leaving 4 bases unmatched. Germline-derived CDR1 and CDR2 are LGHDT and YNNKEL (reference sequence). The CDR3 nucleotides read TGTGCCAGCAGCCAAGAAGGGACAGGGATCGGAAACACCATATATTTT. Protein product: CASSQEGTGIGNTIYF.

This clone was seen just once. The chain combines TRBV5-4 with TRBJ2-1, with 8 nucleotides matching TRBD1. Unmatched junction bases numbered 5, after V lost 5 bases and J lost 1 base. The germline gives CDR1 SGHNT, CDR2 YYREEE (reference sequence). This CDR3 spans 15 amino acids. The CDR3 DNA is TGTGCCAGCAGGATAGACAGGGGATCCTACAATGAGCAGTTCTTC. It yields the protein CASRIDRGSYNEQFF.

The rearrangement links TRBV2 to TRBJ1-2; D unresolved. CDR1 and CDR2 from the germline V gene are SNHLY and FYNNEI. Trimming removed 2 bases at V and 1 base at J, with 8 bases between. The CDR3 extends over 14 amino acids. CDR3 protein: CASSESESNYGYTF. The CDR3 DNA sequence: TGTGCCAGCAGTGAATCAGAAAGTAACTATGGCTACACCTTC.

The chain carries TRBV29-1 and TRBJ2-3; D is possibly TRBD2 (5 bases). The CDR3 is 17 residues long. Looked up from germline, CDR1 is SQVTM and CDR2 is ANQGSEA. Trimming removed 6 bases from V and 4 bases from J, with 26 bases in between. The CDR3 region is CSVLPFLARGVADTQYF. In DNA form, the CDR3 reads TGCAGCGTCCTCCCCTTTCTAGCCCGGGGTGTGGCAGATACGCAGTATTTT.

This rearrangement joins TRBV7-8 to TRBJ1-2, with D hard to call. This CDR3 spans 14 amino acids. Trimming stripped 2 bases from V and 5 bases from J, with 12 bases between. Per the germline V gene, CDR1 is SGHVS and CDR2 is FQNEAQ. The CDR3 bases are TGTGCCAGCAGCTTATCCCCAGGAGGGTATGGCTACACCTTC. It translates to CASSLSPGGYGYTF.

The chain employs TRBV28 and TRBJ1-2; 7 bases fit TRBD1. The CDR3 runs 14 residues. The V gene end was trimmed by 4 bases and the J gene end by 8 bases; junction bases not matched to a gene: 10. Germline CDR1 and CDR2: MDHEN and SYDVKM. The CDR3 protein is CASSYPGTAGGYTF. The CDR3 DNA reads TGTGCCAGCAGTTACCCCGGGACAGCCGGCGGCTACACCTTC.

The V gene is TRBV5-6, the J gene TRBJ2-5; D is possibly TRBD1 (5 bases). The CDR3 has 14 residues. Deletions cut 8 bases from V and 3 bases from J, with 17 bases between. Germline CDR1 reads SGHDT; CDR2 reads YYEEEE. The CDR3 DNA follows: TGTGCCAGGAAAGGGGTCCAGGGCGAAGAGACCCAGTACTTC. It is translated as CARKGVQGEETQYF.

The chain uses TRBV11-2 and TRBJ1-3; 11 bases are shared with TRBD1. The V segment lost 4 bases and the J segment 4 bases; nucleotides outside the gene matches: 9. CDR1 is SGHAT, CDR2 FQNNGV, per germline. There are 17 residues in the CDR3. CDR3 in DNA: TGTGCCAGCAGCTCCCAAGGGACAGGGGGTTCCGGAAACACCATATATTTT. Protein product: CASSSQGTGGSGNTIYF.

This chain joins TRBV5-1 and TRBJ2-2; D is perhaps TRBD2 (6 bases). V was trimmed by 4 bases and J by 2 bases, leaving 18 bases between them. This CDR3 has 17 amino acids. Germline V gives CDR1 SGHRS, CDR2 YFSETQ. The CDR3 spells CASSIPSVGGNTGELFF. CDR3 in DNA: TGCGCCAGCAGCATCCCTAGCGTTGGGGGAAACACCGGGGAGCTGTTTTTT.

The V gene is TRBV30, the J gene TRBJ2-3, with a weak D call TRBD2 (5 bases). The CDR3 is 14 amino acids. Trimming took 3 bases from V and 6 from J, leaving 16 bases between them. CDR1 and CDR2 from the germline V gene are GTSNPN and SVGIG (reference sequence). CDR3 DNA sequence: TGTGCCTGGAGGTTAAGCGGTGAAGACGATACGCAGTATTTT. Protein product: CAWRLSGEDDTQYF.

This clone has just a few counts. This chain connects TRBV6-5 to TRBJ2-3, with D tentatively TRBD1 (6 bases). The CDR3 totals 15 residues. Per germline, CDR1 MNHEY and CDR2 SVGAGI. Trimming left V 4 bases short and J 4 bases short, with 15 bases between. DNA for the CDR3: TGTGCCAGCAGTTTTCGTCCGGGACACCCAGATACGCAGTATTTT. It codes for CASSFRPGHPDTQYF.

This CDR3 reads CASKSGETQYF. For the CDR3, the DNA is TGTGCCAGCAAGTCAGGGGAGACCCAGTACTTC. This chain joins TRBV28 and TRBJ2-5; TRBD1 might be the D (5 bases). This CDR3 is built from 11 residues. The V gene's germline CDR1 is MDHEN and CDR2 SYDVKM. With 7 bases removed from V and 5 bases from J, the gap between germline ends came to 8 bases.

This chain connects TRBV11-2 to TRBJ1-4; unclear D gene. CDR3 length: 12 residues. CDR1 is SGHAT, CDR2 FQNNGV, per germline. V was pared by 2 bases and J by 7 bases, with 5 bases between. For the CDR3, the DNA is TGTGCCAGCAGCTTACTACGTGAAAAACTGTTTTTT. Protein: CASSLLREKLFF.

V gene TRBV5-1 combines with J gene TRBJ1-5, with TRBD1 matching over 7 bases. The CDR3 length is 14 residues. The germline gives CDR1 SGHRS, CDR2 YFSETQ. Trimming took 2 bases from V and 5 from J; bases not matched to a gene: 4. CDR3 region: CASSLRQGDQPQHF. The CDR3 DNA reads as TGCGCCAGCAGCTTAAGACAGGGCGATCAGCCCCAGCATTTT.

This clone was counted once. The rearrangement uses TRBV11-2 and TRBJ1-3; D not certain. The CDR3 has 16 amino acids. With 5 bases removed from V and 1 base from J, the gap between germline ends came to 15 bases. CDR1 is SGHAT and CDR2 is FQNNGV in the germline V gene. CDR3 sequence: CASSPWRTVSGNTIYF. The CDR3 DNA reads TGTGCCAGCAGCCCTTGGAGGACGGTATCTGGAAACACCATATATTTT.

This clone was detected only once. CDR3 amino acids: CASRTGISTDTQYF. CDR3 sequence (DNA): TGTGCCAGCAGGACAGGAATTAGCACAGATACGCAGTATTTT. V and J are TRBV2 and TRBJ2-3, with D possibly matching TRBD1 (6 bases). CDR3 length equals 14 residues. V dropped 6 bases and J dropped 0 bases, with 10 bases sitting between them. In germline, CDR1 is SNHLY, CDR2 FYNNEI.

V is TRBV7-2 and J is TRBJ2-5; D is perhaps TRBD2 (6 bases). The CDR3 covers 15 residues. The germline V gene encodes CDR1 SGHTA and CDR2 FQGNSA. With 3 bases removed from V and 2 bases from J, the gap between germline ends came to 13 bases. The CDR3 nucleotides read TGTGCCAGCAGCTTTTCGGGGAGGCCACAAGAGACCCAGTACTTC. Its translation is CASSFSGRPQETQYF.

CDR3 nucleotides: TGTGCCAGCAGCAAACAGGGGGCGGCGAATGAGCAGTTCTTC. Translated: CASSKQGAANEQFF. The chain is built from TRBV2 and TRBJ2-1; TRBD1 matches at 9 bases. V lost 6 bases to trimming and J lost 7 bases; unmatched junction nucleotides: 7. The CDR3 is 14 residues long. Germline CDR1 is SNHLY and CDR2 is FYNNEI.

The chain couples TRBV9 to TRBJ2-7, with 7 bases lining up with TRBD2. V trimming: 2 bases; J trimming: 6 bases; junction bases outside the gene matches: 8. The CDR3 is 14 residues long. Germline CDR1 reads SGDLS; CDR2 reads YYNGEE. CDR3 nucleotides: TGTGCCAGCAGCGTCGGACTAGTCCCCTCCGAGCAGTACTTC. This translates into CASSVGLVPSEQYF.

This rearrangement joins TRBV18 to TRBJ1-6, with 9 bases identical to TRBD1. V dropped 5 bases and J dropped 9; count of bases not matched to a gene: 11. Germline CDR1 reads KGHSH; CDR2 reads LQKENI. CDR3 length: 16 residues. The CDR3 sequence: CASSANEQGARSPLHF. CDR3 DNA sequence: TGTGCCAGCTCAGCCAATGAACAGGGGGCGCGTTCACCCCTCCACTTT.

J is TRBJ2-5 and V is TRBV15; 7 nucleotides align to TRBD1. V shed 9 bases and J 0 bases; nucleotides not matched to a gene: 16. CDR3 length: 17 residues. Germline V gene lookup returns CDR1 LNHNV and CDR2 YYDKDF (reference sequence). The CDR3 loop is CATTTGRSTKYQETQYF. Written as DNA, the CDR3 is TGTGCCACGACGACAGGGAGATCCACAAAGTACCAAGAGACCCAGTACTTC.

The V call is TRBV30, the J call TRBJ2-7; 11 bases map to TRBD2. J lost 7 bases, V lost 4 bases, and 12 bases had no gene match. CDR3 length equals 15 residues. CDR1 is GTSNPN, CDR2 SVGIG, per germline (reference sequence). The CDR3 here is CAWTGLSGGAGEQYF. The DNA for the CDR3 is TGTGCCTGGACGGGACTTAGCGGGGGGGCTGGGGAGCAGTACTTC.

CDR3 amino acids: CASSEMGQAGSPLHF. DNA of the CDR3: TGTGCCAGCAGTGAAATGGGCCAGGCGGGCTCACCCCTCCACTTT. The chain uses TRBV6-1 and TRBJ1-6; no firm D call. This CDR3 region has 15 residues. Trimming took off 2 bases at V and 10 bases at J, with 15 bases between the two ends. CDR1 and CDR2 from the germline V gene are MNHNS and SASEGT.

V usage is TRBV19 and J usage is TRBJ1-2, with 8 bases aligning to TRBD1. Losses at the gene ends were 6 bases for V and 4 bases for J; bases not matched to a gene: 1. Germline V gene lookup returns CDR1 LNHDA and CDR2 SQIVND (reference sequence). The CDR3 consists of 12 residues. CDR3 sequence: CASSRGPYGYTF. The CDR3 region has the DNA TGTGCCAGTAGCAGGGGGCCCTATGGCTACACCTTC.

Here the CDR3 DNA reads TGTGCCAGCTCACCAGGAGGAAGCCTAGCCAAAAACATTCAGTACTTC. Translated: CASSPGGSLAKNIQYF. The V call is TRBV18, the J call TRBJ2-4; D might be TRBD2 (5 bases). The CDR3 runs to 16 residues. CDR1 and CDR2 (germline): KGHSH, LQKENI. The germline V and J ends were trimmed by 2 bases and 0 bases, with 11 bases remaining between them.

The chain links TRBV5-1 to TRBJ1-1; tentatively, D is TRBD1 (5 bases). This CDR3 contains 15 residues. Germline V lookup: CDR1 SGHRS, CDR2 YFSETQ. V shed 3 bases and J shed 0 bases, with 12 bases lying between them. CDR3 sequence: CASSSSDRLNTEAFF. CDR3 bases: TGCGCCAGCAGCTCATCCGACAGACTGAACACTGAAGCTTTCTTT.